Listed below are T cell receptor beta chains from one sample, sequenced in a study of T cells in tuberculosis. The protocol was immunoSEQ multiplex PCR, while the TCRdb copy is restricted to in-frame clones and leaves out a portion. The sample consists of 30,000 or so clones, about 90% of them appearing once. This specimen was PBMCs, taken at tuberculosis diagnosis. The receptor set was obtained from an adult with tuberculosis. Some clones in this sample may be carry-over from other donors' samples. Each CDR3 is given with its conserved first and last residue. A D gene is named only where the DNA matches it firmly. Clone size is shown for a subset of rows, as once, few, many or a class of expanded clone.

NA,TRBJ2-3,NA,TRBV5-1,CASSIIPQGDTQYF,TGCGCCAGTTCCATTATCCCCCAGGGAGATACGCAGTATTTT
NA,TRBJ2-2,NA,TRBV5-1,CASTTVSDTGELFF,TGCGCCAGCACTACGGTGAGCGACACCGGGGAGCTGTTTTTT
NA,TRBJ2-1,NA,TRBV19,CASKEGYNEQFF,TGTGCCAGTAAGGAGGGCTACAATGAGCAGTTCTTC
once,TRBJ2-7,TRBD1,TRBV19,CASSWDRGYEQYF,TGTGCCAGTAGCTGGGACAGGGGATACGAGCAGTACTTC
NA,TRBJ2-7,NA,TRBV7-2,CASSLARAYEQYF,TGTGCCAGCAGCTTAGCCAGGGCCTACGAGCAGTACTTC
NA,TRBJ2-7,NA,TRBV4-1,CASSQLRTKSYEQYF,TGCGCCAGCAGCCAATTAAGGACAAAGTCCTACGAGCAGTACTTC
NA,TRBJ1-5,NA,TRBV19,CATSVGGKQPQHF,TGTGCCACCTCGGTCGGGGGAAAACAGCCCCAGCATTTT
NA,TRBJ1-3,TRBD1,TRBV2,CASSRQGAYTIYF,TGTGCCAGCAGTAGACAGGGGGCATACACCATATATTTT
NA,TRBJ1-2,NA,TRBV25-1,CASSESGGNANYGYTF,TGTGCCAGCAGTGAATCGGGAGGGAACGCTAACTATGGCTACACCTTC
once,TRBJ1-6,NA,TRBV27,CASSPRGPGLSYNSPLHF,TGTGCCAGCAGTCCCCGAGGGCCTGGGCTCTCCTATAATTCACCCCTCCACTTT
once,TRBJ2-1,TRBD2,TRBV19,CASSIVAGGSYNEQFF,TGTGCCAGTAGTATCGTGGCGGGGGGTTCCTACAATGAGCAGTTCTTC
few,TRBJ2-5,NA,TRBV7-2,CASSLGQKQETQYF,TGTGCCAGCAGCTTAGGTCAGAAACAAGAGACCCAGTACTTC
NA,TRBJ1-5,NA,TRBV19,CASSIARDGNQPQHF,TGTGCCAGTAGTATAGCCAGGGATGGAAATCAGCCCCAGCATTTT
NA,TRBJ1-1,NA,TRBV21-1,CASSNKLELSEAFF,TGTGCCAGCAGCAACAAGCTAGAACTCTCTGAAGCTTTCTTT
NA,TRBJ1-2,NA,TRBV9,CASSGSGTPPAGYTF,TGTGCCAGCAGCGGAAGTGGGACACCTCCCGCGGGCTACACCTTC
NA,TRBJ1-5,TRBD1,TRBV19,CASSVRLQGMNIQPQHF,TGTGCCAGTAGTGTACGCCTACAGGGGATGAATATTCAGCCCCAGCATTTT
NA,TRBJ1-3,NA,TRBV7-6,CASSPLENTIYF,TGTGCCAGCAGCCCATTAGAAAACACCATATATTTT
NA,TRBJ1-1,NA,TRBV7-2,CASSLVSVGGTEAFF,TGTGCCAGCAGCTTAGTATCGGTGGGGGGCACTGAAGCTTTCTTT
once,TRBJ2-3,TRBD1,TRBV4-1,CASSQGQGGPDTQYF,TGCGCCAGCAGCCAAGGACAGGGCGGTCCGGATACGCAGTATTTT
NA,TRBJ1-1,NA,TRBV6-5,CASSPQGGMNTEAFF,TGTGCCAGCAGCCCCCAAGGGGGAATGAACACTGAAGCTTTCTTT
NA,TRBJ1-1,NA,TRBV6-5,CASSYGGVNTEAFF,TGTGCCAGCAGTTACGGGGGCGTGAACACTGAAGCTTTCTTT
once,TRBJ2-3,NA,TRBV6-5,CASRWRGRDTQYF,TGTGCCAGCAGGTGGCGGGGCCGGGATACGCAGTATTTT